Listed below are T cell receptor beta chains from one sample, sequenced in a study of blood T cells in healthy people across ages. TCRdb redid the calling of the 5' RACE reads with MiXCR, one entry per CDR3 protein. The table includes around 800,000 distinct CDR3 sequences, about 53% detected once. The sequencing input was blood. Source of these receptors: an elderly man in good health. CDR3s include the opening cysteine and the closing phenylalanine or tryptophan. The order of the fields is J gene, V gene, D gene, clone size, CDR3 protein, CDR3 DNA. D genes are given only for firm matches. Size is stated for part of the rows, as once, few or many counts, or as a class when the clone is expanded.

TRBJ2-2 TRBV5-1 NA NA CASSFLVGGSAGELFF TGCGCCAGCAGCTTCCTGGTGGGGGGTAGCGCCGGGGAGCTGTTTTTT
TRBJ2-2 TRBV12-5 NA NA CASGLVLNGPGELFF TGTGCTAGTGGTTTGGTACTTAATGGGCCCGGGGAGCTGTTTTTT
TRBJ2-1 TRBV29-1 NA few CSVHSGESLNEQFF TGCAGCGTTCACTCGGGGGAGTCGCTCAATGAGCAGTTCTTC
TRBJ1-1 TRBV5-1 NA NA CASTLAPRTEAFF TGCGCCAGCACGCTAGCACCGCGTACTGAAGCTTTCTTT
TRBJ1-4 TRBV12-3/TRBV12-4 TRBD1 NA CASSPGTGGEKLFF TGTGCCAGCAGTCCCGGGACAGGGGGGGAAAAACTGTTTTTT
TRBJ2-1 TRBV6-2/TRBV6-3 TRBD2 few CASRSSGGYNEQFF TGTGCCAGCAGATCTAGCGGGGGATACAATGAGCAGTTCTTC
TRBJ1-1 TRBV3-1 NA NA CASSRGGGRTEAFF TGTGCCAGCAGCCGTGGCGGGGGTCGCACTGAAGCTTTCTTT
TRBJ2-5 TRBV5-4 TRBD2 NA CASRKGLAGGQETQYF TGTGCCAGCAGAAAGGGACTAGCGGGAGGACAAGAGACCCAGTACTTC
TRBJ2-7 TRBV2 NA NA CASRVLTSGEYYEQYF TGTGCCAGCAGAGTACTAACATCAGGAGAATACTACGAGCAGTACTTC
TRBJ2-1 TRBV7-6 TRBD1 NA CASKKGTGMYNEQFF TGTGCCAGCAAAAAGGGGACAGGGATGTACAATGAGCAGTTCTTC
TRBJ1-2 TRBV7-2 NA few CASSPPGRGTYGYTF TGTGCCAGCAGCCCCCCTGGGCGAGGAACTTATGGCTACACCTTC
TRBJ2-7 TRBV29-1 NA NA CGVGLAGEQYF TGCGGCGTTGGGCTAGCAGGCGAGCAGTACTTC
TRBJ2-1 TRBV7-9 TRBD2 NA CASSLPGGWGYNEQFF TGTGCCAGCAGCTTACCGGGAGGATGGGGTTACAATGAGCAGTTCTTC
TRBJ2-5 TRBV14 TRBD1 few CASSQGNRGSETQYF TGTGCCAGCAGCCAAGGGAACAGGGGAAGCGAGACCCAGTACTTC
TRBJ1-2 TRBV6-5 TRBD1 NA CASSYSGTGSYGYTF TGTGCCAGCAGTTACTCGGGGACAGGGTCCTATGGCTACACCTTC
TRBJ2-1 TRBV7-9 NA once CASSRSGANYNEQFF TGTGCCAGCAGCCGCTCGGGGGCCAACTACAATGAGCAGTTCTTC
TRBJ1-2 TRBV29-1 NA NA CSVGGAGRVGGYTF TGCAGCGTTGGAGGTGCGGGACGCGTGGGTGGCTACACCTTC
TRBJ1-5 TRBV27 NA NA CASSSVGVQPQHF TGTGCCAGCAGTTCAGTGGGCGTTCAGCCCCAGCATTTT
TRBJ2-6 TRBV5-1 TRBD2 NA CASSPGLAKTSGANVLTF TGCGCCAGCAGCCCGGGACTAGCGAAAACCTCTGGGGCCAACGTCCTGACTTTC
TRBJ2-1 TRBV7-3 NA NA CASSLSGDKDEQFF TGTGCCAGCAGCTTATCAGGGGACAAGGATGAGCAGTTCTTC
TRBJ1-2 TRBV5-1 NA once CAGSLGIGDGYTF TGCGCCGGCAGCTTGGGTATCGGGGATGGCTACACCTTC
TRBJ2-3 TRBV28 NA NA CASLTGTGGTDTQYF TGTGCCAGCCTTACGGGAACCGGGGGCACAGATACGCAGTATTTT
TRBJ2-7 TRBV2 NA few CASSYGFTEQYF TGTGCCAGTTCGTACGGTTTCACCGAGCAGTACTTC
TRBJ2-7 TRBV2 TRBD2 NA CASSEAPLAGVSYEQYF TGTGCCAGCAGTGAGGCGCCCCTAGCGGGAGTATCCTACGAGCAGTACTTC
TRBJ2-7 TRBV20-1 NA NA CSASTSLSGEQYF TGCAGTGCTAGCACCTCTCTCTCTGGCGAGCAGTACTTC
TRBJ2-3 TRBV24-1 NA NA CATSNRDESTDTQYF TGTGCCACCAGCAACCGGGACGAAAGCACAGATACGCAGTATTTT
TRBJ2-7 TRBV7-3 NA NA CASSLRGGPSYEQYF TGTGCCAGCAGCTTACGAGGCGGGCCGTCCTACGAGCAGTACTTC
TRBJ2-7 TRBV29-1 NA few CSVEGRSGVYEQYF TGCAGCGTTGAAGGAAGGTCAGGGGTCTACGAGCAGTACTTC
TRBJ2-7 TRBV20-1 NA NA CSASPGPASASYEQYF TGCAGTGCTAGTCCCGGCCCGGCTAGCGCATCCTACGAGCAGTACTTC
TRBJ2-3 TRBV5-1 NA few CASSLWLDATDTQYF TGCGCCAGCAGCTTGTGGCTGGACGCCACAGATACGCAGTATTTT
TRBJ2-5 TRBV27 NA NA CASRVGFGETQYF TGTGCCAGCAGGGTAGGGTTTGGTGAGACCCAGTACTTC
TRBJ1-1 TRBV28 NA NA CASSLSGQNTEAFF TGTGCCAGCAGTTTATCGGGACAGAACACTGAAGCTTTCTTT
TRBJ2-7 TRBV5-1 NA NA CASSGNYYEQYF TGCGCCAGTAGCGGAAACTATTACGAGCAGTACTTC
TRBJ2-2 TRBV4-1 NA NA CASSQDRVPGELFF TGCGCCAGCAGCCAAGATCGGGTGCCCGGGGAGCTGTTTTTT
TRBJ2-4 TRBV4-2 NA NA CASSQLLAKNIQYF TGTGCCAGCAGCCAACTGCTAGCCAAAAACATTCAGTACTTC
TRBJ2-7 TRBV29-1 TRBD1 few CSVGRQGQEQYF TGCAGCGTGGGCAGACAGGGTCAGGAGCAGTACTTC
TRBJ2-1 TRBV2 TRBD1 NA CASQVGTGSHEQFF TGTGCCAGTCAAGTGGGGACAGGGTCCCATGAGCAGTTCTTC
TRBJ2-7 TRBV20-1 NA many CSASTPQTNYEQYF TGCAGTGCTAGTACACCCCAAACTAACTACGAGCAGTACTTC
TRBJ1-2 TRBV20-1 NA few CSASQTESYGYTF TGCAGTGCTAGTCAAACCGAAAGCTATGGCTACACCTTC
TRBJ2-7 TRBV6-6 NA many CASSYLGEQYF TGTGCCAGCAGTTACCTGGGCGAGCAGTACTTC
TRBJ2-7 TRBV6-6 TRBD2 NA CASSQRTSGGYEQYF TGTGCCAGCAGTCAACGGACTAGCGGGGGCTACGAGCAGTACTTC
TRBJ2-7 TRBV5-1 NA NA CASSLTSGVHEQYF TGCGCCAGCAGCCTAACATCGGGCGTCCACGAGCAGTACTTC
TRBJ2-1 TRBV5-1 NA once CASSLAETNYNEQFF TGCGCCAGCAGCTTGGCCGAAACTAACTACAATGAGCAGTTCTTC
TRBJ2-5 TRBV5-1 NA NA CASSFGLVSETQYF TGCGCCAGCAGCTTCGGTTTAGTCAGTGAGACCCAGTACTTC
TRBJ2-6 TRBV6-7 NA NA CATPGPLEEGPSGANVLTF TGTGCCACCCCGGGTCCTCTCGAGGAGGGCCCGTCTGGGGCCAACGTCCTGACTTTC
TRBJ2-1 TRBV29-1 NA few CSVEVSPVGEQFF TGCAGCGTTGAAGTGAGTCCGGTCGGTGAGCAGTTCTTC
TRBJ1-2 TRBV2 TRBD1 NA CASSEVQGNGYTF TGTGCCAGCAGTGAAGTACAGGGGAATGGCTACACCTTC
TRBJ2-7 TRBV4-1 NA NA CASSQADTLEQYF TGCGCCAGCAGCCAAGCGGACACCCTGGAGCAGTACTTC
TRBJ2-7 TRBV4-1 TRBD2 NA CASSRFLAGTYEQYF TGCGCCAGCAGCCGATTTCTAGCGGGAACCTACGAGCAGTACTTC
TRBJ2-1 TRBV6-6 NA few CASSYSEWGNEQFF TGTGCCAGCAGTTACTCGGAATGGGGGAATGAGCAGTTCTTC
TRBJ2-1 TRBV7-3 TRBD2 NA CASSPRSGTSGQEQFF TGTGCCAGCAGCCCCAGGTCCGGGACTAGCGGACAGGAGCAGTTCTTC
TRBJ2-5 TRBV3-1 NA NA CASSQGQRGEAQYF TGTGCCAGCAGCCAAGGCCAGCGAGGGGAGGCCCAGTACTTC
TRBJ2-3 TRBV7-2 NA NA CASSSGGVGTDTQYF TGTGCCAGCAGCTCCGGCGGCGTCGGGACAGATACGCAGTATTTT
TRBJ1-4 TRBV11-2 NA NA CASSLSVTVTNEKLFF TGTGCCAGCAGCTTATCGGTTACGGTAACTAATGAAAAACTGTTTTTT